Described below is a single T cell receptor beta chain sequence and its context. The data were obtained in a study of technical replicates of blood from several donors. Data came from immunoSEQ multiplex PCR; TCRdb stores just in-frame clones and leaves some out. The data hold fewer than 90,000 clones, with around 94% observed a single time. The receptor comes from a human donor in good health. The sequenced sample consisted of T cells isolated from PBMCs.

CDR3 residues: CASSAPGLAGVSEQFF. As DNA, the CDR3 is TGTGCCAGCAGCGCCCCGGGACTAGCGGGAGTAAGTGAGCAGTTCTTC. The V and J genes are TRBV7-9 and TRBJ2-1; 14 bases agree with TRBD2. This CDR3 spans 16 amino acids. From germline, CDR1 is SEHNR and CDR2 FQNEAQ (reference sequence). The junction had 9 bases not matched to a gene; V was cut back by 5 bases and J by 9 bases.